A single sample is the source of the 17 T cell receptor beta chains below, sequenced in a study of CD8 T cells in Susac syndrome. The RNA input was 0.5 to 1 ug, and it was reverse transcribed with random hexamers. TCRdb redid the calling of the immunoSEQ multiplex PCR reads with MiXCR, one entry per CDR3 protein. The data contain approximately 160,000 distinct CDR3 sequences, about 93% of them singletons. The source material was CD4+ T cells from PBMCs. The receptors shown here come from a human donor in good health.

The chain recombines TRBV7-6 with TRBJ2-7, with D uncertain. This CDR3 has 16 amino acids. Germline V gene lookup returns CDR1 SGHVS and CDR2 FNYEAQ. V was cut by 0 bases and J by 5 bases, with 17 bases left in between. The CDR3 spells CASSLAPPGRAHEQYF. The CDR3 DNA follows: TGTGCCAGCAGCTTAGCCCCTCCCGGAAGAGCCCACGAGCAGTACTTC.

V is TRBV5-4 and J is TRBJ1-2; the match to TRBD1 covers 7 bases. V gave up 0 bases and J gave up 3 bases; unmatched junction bases: 2. Germline loops: CDR1 SGHNT, CDR2 YYREEE (reference sequence). The CDR3 sequence is 14 residues long. CDR3 protein: CASSLAGTDYGYTF. CDR3 coding DNA: TGTGCCAGCAGCTTGGCCGGGACAGACTATGGCTACACCTTC.

The CDR3 sequence is CASTRGTESSPLHF. In DNA, the CDR3 is TGTGCCAGCACCCGCGGGACAGAAAGTTCACCCCTCCACTTT. The rearrangement uses TRBV3-1 and TRBJ1-6; 7 positions match TRBD1. The V and J ends lost 7 bases and 9 bases, in that order; junction bases with no gene match: 9. The CDR3 spans 14 residues. Germline-derived CDR1 and CDR2 are LGHDT and YNNKEL (reference sequence).

CDR3 sequence (DNA): TGCGCCAGCAGCTCGGGACAGGCGGGGGAGACCCAGTACTTC. The encoded protein is CASSSGQAGETQYF. V and J are TRBV5-1 and TRBJ2-5; TRBD1 agrees at 8 bases. This CDR3 has 14 residues. Trimming removed 3 bases from V and 5 bases from J; junction bases left unmatched: 6. Germline V lookup: CDR1 SGHRS, CDR2 YFSETQ.

V gene TRBV20-1 combines with J gene TRBJ1-1; maybe TRBD1 (6 bases). Germline CDR1 and CDR2: DFQATT and SNEGSKA (reference sequence). There are 13 residues in the CDR3. Trimming stripped 4 bases from V and 5 bases from J, with 14 bases between. CDR3 sequence: CSAIGGGATEAFF. The CDR3 DNA reads TGCAGTGCTATTGGAGGGGGGGCTACTGAAGCTTTCTTT.

Note on this clonotype: At one boundary the junction diverges from the germline segment, which might be a read error. This chain links TRBV12-5 with TRBJ1-4, with 9 bases matching TRBD1. Germline V gives CDR1 LGHNT, CDR2 FRNRAP. The CDR3 runs 14 residues. CDR3: CASASGQGSEKLLF. The CDR3, as DNA: TGTGCTAGTGCCTCGGGACAGGGTTCCGAAAAACTGCTTTTT.

The chain combines TRBV9 with TRBJ2-1; 7 bases are a match to TRBD2. From germline, CDR1 is SGDLS and CDR2 YYNGEE. CDR3 length equals 14 residues. V shed 3 bases and J 8 bases; nucleotides not matched to a gene: 8. The CDR3 sequence: CASSAGPGRDEQFF. The CDR3 DNA sequence: TGTGCCAGCAGCGCAGGACCTGGGAGGGATGAGCAGTTCTTC. Combining the CDR3 with reference TRBV9 and TRBJ2-1 gives the whole variable domain DSGVTQTPKHLITATGQRVTLRCSPRSGDLSVYWYQQSLDQGLQFLIQYYNGEERAKGNILERFSAQQFPDLHSELNLSSLELGDSALYFCASSAGPGRDEQFFGPGTRLTVL.

The V and J genes are TRBV6-1 and TRBJ2-5, with no clear D. Trimming removed 7 bases from V and 0 bases from J, with 9 bases in between. There are 13 residues in the CDR3. Germline V lookup: CDR1 MNHNS, CDR2 SASEGT. CDR3 loop: CASKRSNQETQYF. The CDR3 DNA reads TGTGCCAGCAAACGATCAAACCAAGAGACCCAGTACTTC.

Here the CDR3 reads CSAWSWQGSSYNEQFF. The CDR3 DNA follows: TGCAGTGCTTGGAGCTGGCAGGGTAGCTCCTACAATGAGCAGTTCTTC. J is TRBJ2-1 and V is TRBV20-1, with a tentative D call TRBD1 (5 bases). Trimming removed 5 bases from V and 0 bases from J, with 17 bases in between. Germline V gives CDR1 DFQATT, CDR2 SNEGSKA (reference sequence). The CDR3 extends over 16 amino acids.

CDR3 coding DNA: TGTGCCAGCAGAAAGGGACAGACCAACTATGGCTACACCTTC. Its translation is CASRKGQTNYGYTF. The chain links TRBV7-2 to TRBJ1-2, with 7 bases that match TRBD1. V was pared by 6 bases and J by 2 bases, with 6 bases of the junction left unmatched. Germline V gene sequence: CDR1 SGHTA, CDR2 FQGNSA. This CDR3 region has 14 residues.

This rearrangement joins TRBV5-1 to TRBJ1-4, with D possibly being TRBD1 (6 bases). Germline CDR1 SGHRS, CDR2 YFSETQ. Deletions cut 4 bases from V and 4 bases from J, with 14 bases between. The CDR3 loop spans 15 amino acids. For the CDR3, the DNA is TGCGCCAGCAGCCCACAGGGATCCGGTAATGAAAAACTGTTTTTT. Its translation: CASSPQGSGNEKLFF.

The genes are TRBV6-1 and TRBJ2-5, with 8 bases fitting TRBD1. The CDR3 has 16 amino acids. The germline V gene has CDR1 MNHNS and CDR2 SASEGT. With V trimmed by 3 bases and J by 13 bases, 19 bases remained unmatched. The CDR3 DNA is TGTGCCAGCAGTGAGCCCCTGGTACAGGGGGGTATAAATCCGTACTTC. Translating gives CASSEPLVQGGINPYF.

The chain joins TRBV12-3 or TRBV12-4 to TRBJ2-7; D is ambiguous. The CDR3 contains 13 residues. V dropped 4 bases and J dropped 0 bases, with 7 bases sitting between them. As DNA, the CDR3 is TGTGCCAGCAGTTCAGCGCCCTCCTACGAGCAGTACTTC. Amino acids: CASSSAPSYEQYF.

The V and J genes are TRBV19 and TRBJ1-2; D is perhaps TRBD1 (6 bases). Trimming removed 6 bases at V and 4 bases at J, with 12 bases between. The CDR3 spans 13 residues. Germline values: CDR1 LNHDA, CDR2 SQIVND (reference sequence). CDR3 loop: CASSPGTPYGYTF. The CDR3 DNA sequence: TGTGCCAGTAGCCCCGGGACACCCTATGGCTACACCTTC.

The chain links TRBV20-1 to TRBJ1-2; a weak D match, TRBD1 (5 bases). The CDR3 length is 13 residues. Per the germline V gene, CDR1 is DFQATT and CDR2 is SNEGSKA (reference sequence). Trimming took off 5 bases at V and 2 bases at J, with 12 bases between the two ends. The DNA for the CDR3 is TGCAGTGCTCCCAGGGATCCGAACTATGGCTACACCTTC. Translated, it gives CSAPRDPNYGYTF.

V gene TRBV5-4 combines with J gene TRBJ2-3; D is tentatively TRBD1 or TRBD2 (5 bases each). V shed 0 bases and J shed 2 bases, with 13 bases lying between them. The CDR3 sequence is 16 residues long. Germline-derived CDR1 and CDR2 are SGHNT and YYREEE (reference sequence). Written as DNA, the CDR3 is TGTGCCAGCAGCTTGGCCGTCGGGGCACTCACAGATACGCAGTATTTT. This gives the protein CASSLAVGALTDTQYF.

The rearrangement links TRBV14 to TRBJ2-1; TRBD1 matches 7 bases. The junction had 10 bases not matched to a gene; V was cut back by 4 bases and J by 4 bases. This CDR3 comprises 16 residues. Germline V lookup: CDR1 SGHDN, CDR2 FVKESK. In nucleotides, the CDR3 is TGTGCCAGCAGCCTCTGGACAGGCCACCCTTACAATGAGCAGTTCTTC. Residues: CASSLWTGHPYNEQFF. Drawing the rest from reference TRBV14 and TRBJ2-1, the complete variable domain is EAGVTQFPSHSVIEKGQTVTLRCDPISGHDNLYWYRRVMGKEIKFLLHFVKESKQDESGMPNNRFLAERTGGTYSTLKVQPAELEDSGVYFCASSLWTGHPYNEQFFGPGTRLTVL.